The clone carrying this TCR beta chain was seen a handful of times. The source of the sample is a study of siplizumab effects on memory and regulatory T cells. The germline V and J ends were trimmed by 7 bases and 2 bases, with 12 bases remaining between them. CDR3 length: 14 amino acids. Germline V gives CDR1 SNHLY, CDR2 FYNNEI. Here immunoSEQ multiplex PCR was the method, and the copy in TCRdb shows in-frame clones only, minus some. The sample has 55,000 to 80,000 clones, roughly 85% seen once. The sequence was obtained from a human donor in good health. Sequenced sample: memory CD4+ T cells sorted from blood. The chain recombines TRBV2 with TRBJ2-1; D possibly matches TRBD1 or TRBD2 (5 bases each). The CDR3 here is CASTRDAAYNEQFF. The CDR3 DNA is TGTGCCAGCACTAGGGACGCCGCCTACAATGAGCAGTTCTTC.